Described below is a single T cell receptor beta chain sequence and its context. The target antigen is unknown. With 5 bases clipped from V and 7 bases from J, the junction kept 13 bases outside the gene matches. The CDR3 spans 15 residues. Germline CDR1 reads LNHDA; CDR2 reads SQIVND (reference sequence). Graves' hyperthyroidism without ophthalmopathy progression within 18 months was termed stable. Disease duration under 2 months; hyperthyroidism patients were aged 18 to 65. This record comes from a study of T cells in Graves' hyperthyroidism and ophthalmopathy. TCR beta CDR3 regions were amplified from RNA. The study used the HTBI primer set for a first-round RT-PCR of the TCR CDR3. TCRdb recomputed calls from the multiplex PCR reads with MiXCR, one row per CDR3 protein. This sample yields fewer than 550,000 distinct CDR3 sequences, of which approximately 14% are seen a single time; 7.7% belongs to the top ten.

Notes on the study in general: Ophthalmopathy could be told apart from stable hyperthyroidism with a 13 V-J model.

The specimen sequenced was blood. This clonotype originated in a woman under 30 with Graves' hyperthyroidism. The rearrangement uses TRBV19 and TRBJ1-2; 7 bases map to TRBD1. The CDR3 sequence: CASSPGTAIRGGYTF. The CDR3 nucleotides read TGTGCCAGTAGTCCTGGGACAGCCATTAGAGGTGGCTACACCTTC.